This section outlines one T cell receptor (beta chain) sequence together with its context. The CDR3 loop spans 15 amino acids. CDR1 is SGHRS and CDR2 is YFSETQ in the germline V gene. Trimming removed 0 bases from V and 5 bases from J; junction bases left unmatched: 2. The data originate from a study of blood T cell repertoires in COVID-19. Whole-study context: Acute and convalescent COVID-19 specimens originated in the United States, Italy and Spain. The analysed material was cDNA or gDNA that came from T cells, B-cell-depleted T cells, or PBMCs.

Per the original methods: Reference gene primer amplification yielded estimated nucleated cell counts. The assay was immunoSEQ multiplex PCR, and TCRdb's table has in-frame clones only and misses some. The DNA gave D and trimming, while V, J and clone size come from that table. The table shows 110,000 to 150,000 clones, with around 84% occurring only once. Sequencing used peripheral blood. The chain couples TRBV5-1 to TRBJ2-3; 11 bases match TRBD2. This receptor was obtained from a human donor in a cohort sampled during active COVID-19. This CDR3 reads CASSLVAGGGDTQYF. The CDR3 DNA reads as TGCGCCAGCAGCTTGGTAGCGGGAGGGGGAGATACGCAGTATTTT.